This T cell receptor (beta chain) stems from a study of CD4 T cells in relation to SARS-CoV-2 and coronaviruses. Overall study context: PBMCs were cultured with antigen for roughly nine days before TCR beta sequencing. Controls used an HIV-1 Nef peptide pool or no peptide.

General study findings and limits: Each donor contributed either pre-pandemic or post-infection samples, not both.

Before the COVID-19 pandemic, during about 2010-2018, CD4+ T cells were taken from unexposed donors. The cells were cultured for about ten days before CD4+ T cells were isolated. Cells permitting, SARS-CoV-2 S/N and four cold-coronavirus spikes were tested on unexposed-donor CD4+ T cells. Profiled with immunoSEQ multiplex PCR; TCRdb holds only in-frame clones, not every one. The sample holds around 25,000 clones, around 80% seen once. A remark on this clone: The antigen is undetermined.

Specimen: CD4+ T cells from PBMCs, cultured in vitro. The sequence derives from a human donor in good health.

CDR3 nucleotides: TGCGCCAGCAGCCCCCTTCTGTGGAGTAAAACTAATGAAAAACTGTTTTTT. Translation gives CASSPLLWSKTNEKLFF. The J gene is TRBJ1-4, the V gene TRBV4-1; D gene ambiguous. V shed 4 bases and J shed 1 base, with 16 bases lying between them. Per the germline V gene, CDR1 is MGHRA and CDR2 is YSYEKL. The CDR3 spans 17 residues.